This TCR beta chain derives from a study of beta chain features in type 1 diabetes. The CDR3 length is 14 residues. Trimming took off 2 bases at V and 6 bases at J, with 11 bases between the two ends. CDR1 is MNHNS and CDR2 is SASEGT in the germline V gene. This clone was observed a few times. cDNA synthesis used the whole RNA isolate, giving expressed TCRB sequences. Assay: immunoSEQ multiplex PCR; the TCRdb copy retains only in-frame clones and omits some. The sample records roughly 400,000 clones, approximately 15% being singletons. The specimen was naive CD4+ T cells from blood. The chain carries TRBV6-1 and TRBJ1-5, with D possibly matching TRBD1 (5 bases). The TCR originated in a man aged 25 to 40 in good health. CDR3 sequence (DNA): TGTGCCAGCAGTGAACAGGGAGGAGGTCAGCCCCAGCATTTT. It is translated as CASSEQGGGQPQHF.